The clone carrying this T cell receptor (beta chain) was observed a few times. The source of the sample is a study of blood T cell repertoires in COVID-19. Study overall: The analysed material was cDNA or gDNA that came from T cells, B-cell-depleted T cells, or PBMCs.

Authors' analysis steps: Amplification of reference gene primers provided the estimated nucleated cell counts. The method was immunoSEQ multiplex PCR; TCRdb's version includes in-frame clones alone and lacks a portion of them. The D gene and trimming were derived from the DNA, and the V and J assignments and clone size from that table. The sample has fewer than 350,000 clones, around 81% seen once. Germline V gene lookup returns CDR1 SGHAT and CDR2 FQNNGV. Trimming removed 5 bases from V and 3 bases from J, with 16 bases in between. This CDR3 contains 15 residues. The specimen was peripheral blood. V usage is TRBV11-2 and J usage is TRBJ1-1; tentative D call: TRBD1 (5 bases). The receptor's source is a woman aged 55 to 70 with active or convalescent COVID-19. This CDR3 is CASSPTARQYTEAFF. In DNA, the CDR3 is TGTGCCAGCAGCCCGACCGCCCGACAGTACACTGAAGCTTTCTTT.